This entry lists 12 T cell receptor beta chains sequenced from one sample in a study of identical twins. TCRdb recomputed calls from the 5' RACE reads with MiXCR, one row per CDR3 protein. The sample shows roughly 260,000 distinct CDR3 sequences, more than 12% of them seen only once. The sample was memory (CD45RO+) T cells sorted from blood. These receptors were taken from a woman aged 18-29 years in good health.

The chain carries TRBV20-1 and TRBJ1-6; D remains ambiguous. V was clipped by 1 base and J by 6 bases, with 4 bases between them. CDR1 is DFQATT and CDR2 is SNEGSKA in the germline V gene (reference sequence). The CDR3 is 12 residues long. The CDR3 sequence is CSARAPNSPLHF. The CDR3 DNA follows: TGCAGTGCTAGAGCCCCTAATTCACCCCTCCACTTT.

This clonotype was seen more than once but under ten times. This chain uses TRBV5-5 with TRBJ2-7; D is perhaps TRBD1 (6 bases). CDR3 length: 15 amino acids. V was shortened by 0 bases and J by 7 bases, with 17 bases between the two germline ends. Germline lookup yields CDR1 SGHKS and CDR2 YYEKEE (reference sequence). In DNA form, the CDR3 reads TGTGCCAGCAGCTTGGAGTACGACAGGCCTTGGGAGCAGTACTTC. Its protein product is CASSLEYDRPWEQYF. Full variable domain (missing parts from reference TRBV5-5 and TRBJ2-7): DAGVTQSPTHLIKTRGQQVTLRCSPISGHKSVSWYQQVLGQGPQFIFQYYEKEERGRGNFPDRFSARQFPNYSSELNVNALLLGDSALYLCASSLEYDRPWEQYFGPGTRLTVT.

The chain is built from TRBV15 and TRBJ2-1, with 10 nucleotides matching TRBD2. This CDR3 has 17 amino acids. Germline CDR1 and CDR2: LNHNV and YYDKDF (reference sequence). With V trimmed by 0 bases and J by 3 bases, 5 bases remained unmatched. CDR3: CATSREATSGRYNEQFF. CDR3 bases: TGTGCCACCAGCAGAGAGGCGACTAGCGGGCGCTACAATGAGCAGTTCTTC.

The V and J genes are TRBV4-3 and TRBJ2-7, with TRBD2 identical over 8 bases. V was pared by 0 bases and J by 3 bases, with 4 bases of the junction left unmatched. Germline values: CDR1 LGHNA, CDR2 YSLEER. This CDR3 contains 15 residues. The DNA of the CDR3 is TGCGCCAGCAGCCAAGAGGTACGGGAGGGCTACGAGCAGTACTTC. This gives the protein CASSQEVREGYEQYF.

CDR3 DNA sequence: TGTGCCATCAGTGAGTCGACAGGCACTGAAGCTTTCTTT. Amino acids: CAISESTGTEAFF. The chain couples TRBV10-3 to TRBJ1-1; possibly TRBD1 for D (6 bases). The germline V gene has CDR1 ENHRY and CDR2 SYGVKD. V gave up 0 bases and J gave up 4 bases, with 6 bases separating them. The CDR3 loop spans 13 amino acids.

This clonotype was found a few times. The chain recombines TRBV7-2 with TRBJ1-2, with D maybe TRBD1 (5 bases). With 5 bases removed from V and 2 bases from J, the gap between germline ends came to 18 bases. Germline V gene lookup returns CDR1 SGHTA and CDR2 FQGNSA. This CDR3 comprises 16 residues. CDR3 coding DNA: TGTGCCAGCAGCCAAAAGGTCGGGGACGGAAACTATGGCTACACCTTC. Its protein is CASSQKVGDGNYGYTF.

The chain uses TRBV7-2 and TRBJ2-7, with TRBD2 as a possible D gene (5 bases). This CDR3 spans 13 amino acids. Trimming cost V 5 bases and J 6 bases, with 14 bases left between them. Germline values: CDR1 SGHTA, CDR2 FQGNSA. The chain's CDR3 is CASSPTIKFEQYF. Written as DNA, the CDR3 is TGTGCCAGCAGCCCGACTATCAAGTTCGAGCAGTACTTC.

This clonotype was seen ten or more times. V usage is TRBV5-5 and J usage is TRBJ2-3; 11 bases line up with TRBD2. This CDR3 spans 15 amino acids. After removal of 4 bases from V and 6 bases from J, the junction contained 7 bases not matched to a gene. The germline V gene has CDR1 SGHKS and CDR2 YYEKEE (reference sequence). This CDR3 reads CASSIFSGGADTQYF. Here the CDR3 DNA reads TGTGCCAGCAGCATATTTAGCGGGGGGGCTGATACGCAGTATTTT.

At least ten counts were recorded for this clonotype. For the CDR3, the DNA is TGTGCCAGCAGCTCGTGGGTCGGGGCCAAAAACATTCAGTACTTC. Translation: CASSSWVGAKNIQYF. V usage is TRBV5-6 and J usage is TRBJ2-4; no definite D call. The germline V gene encodes CDR1 SGHDT and CDR2 YYEEEE. The CDR3 loop spans 15 amino acids. With 3 bases removed from V and 1 base from J, the gap between germline ends came to 11 bases.

The chain carries TRBV5-1 and TRBJ2-7, with TRBD1 matching 9 bases. V dropped 3 bases and J dropped 0; count of bases not matched to a gene: 4. The CDR3 is 15 residues long. Germline CDR1 is SGHRS and CDR2 is YFSETQ. In DNA, the CDR3 is TGCGCCAGCAGCTGGGGGACAGGGTTCTCCTACGAGCAGTACTTC. The encoded protein is CASSWGTGFSYEQYF.

The chain joins TRBV20-1 to TRBJ2-3; 9 bases fit TRBD2. CDR1 is DFQATT and CDR2 is SNEGSKA in the germline V gene (reference sequence). The length of the CDR3 is 15 residues. V shed 0 bases, J shed 2 bases, and the junction held 3 bases outside the gene matches. CDR3 nucleotide sequence: TGCAGTGCTAGAGATCCTAGCGGGACCACAGATACGCAGTATTTT. As protein: CSARDPSGTTDTQYF.

V gene TRBV11-2 combines with J gene TRBJ2-5; possibly TRBD2 for D (6 bases). V was shortened by 1 base and J by 2 bases, with 11 bases between the two germline ends. CDR1 is SGHAT, CDR2 FQNNGV, per germline. The CDR3 loop spans 15 amino acids. The CDR3 DNA reads as TGTGCCAGCAGCTTAGGCAACGGAGGGCAAGAGACCCAGTACTTC. Protein sequence: CASSLGNGGQETQYF.